Listed below are T cell receptor beta chains from one sample, sequenced in a study of cytomegalovirus exposure and HLA in healthy donors. Clones were sequenced by immunoSEQ multiplex PCR, and TCRdb holds only the in-frame ones, with some missing. This table has about 170,000 clones, about 80% appearing once. What was sequenced was PBMCs. Source of these receptors: a woman aged 25 to 39 in good health and CMV-seropositive. CDR3s include the opening cysteine and the closing phenylalanine or tryptophan. D genes are given only for firm matches.

D: -
J: TRBJ1-2
V: TRBV21-1
DNA: TGTGCCAGCAGCAAAGAAACAGGAAGGCAGGGGGTTTACTATGGCTACACCTTC
CDR3: CASSKETGRQGVYYGYTF

D: -
J: TRBJ2-7
V: TRBV15
DNA: TGTGCCACCAGAGCTTCCGGGACTTCCAGCTCCTACGAGCAGTACTTC
CDR3: CATRASGTSSSYEQYF

D: -
J: TRBJ1-5
V: TRBV30
DNA: TGTGCCTGGAGTCAGGGGTATCAGCCCCAGCATTTT
CDR3: CAWSQGYQPQHF

D: TRBD1
J: TRBJ1-5
V: TRBV6-1
DNA: TGTGCCAGCATCCCGGGACAGGGATGGGATCAGCCCCAGCATTTT
CDR3: CASIPGQGWDQPQHF

D: TRBD2
J: TRBJ2-7
V: TRBV6-5
DNA: TGTGCCAGCAGTTACCGGGGGGGAGAGCAGTACTTC
CDR3: CASSYRGGEQYF

D: TRBD1
J: TRBJ1-2
V: TRBV15
DNA: TGTGCCACCAGCAGTCTCGTACAGGGGGCCGGCTATGGCTACACCTTC
CDR3: CATSSLVQGAGYGYTF

D: TRBD1
J: TRBJ2-7
V: TRBV28
DNA: TGTGCCAGCATCGGCGGGACAGGGTTCTACGAGCAGTACTTC
CDR3: CASIGGTGFYEQYF

D: -
J: TRBJ2-6
V: TRBV19
DNA: TGTGCCAGTAGTATAGTCCTCTCTGGGGCCAACGTCCTGACTTTC
CDR3: CASSIVLSGANVLTF

D: -
J: TRBJ1-5
V: TRBV7-8
DNA: TGTGCCAGCAGCTTAGCGACGAGGGGGATCAATCAGCCCCAGCATTTT
CDR3: CASSLATRGINQPQHF

D: TRBD1
J: TRBJ1-1
V: TRBV5-4
DNA: TGTGCCAGCAGCATGAACAGGGGGCAAACTGAAGCTTTCTTT
CDR3: CASSMNRGQTEAFF

D: TRBD1
J: TRBJ2-7
V: TRBV7-2
DNA: TGTGCCAGCAGCTACAGTCCCGGGACAGGGAACGAGCAGTACTTC
CDR3: CASSYSPGTGNEQYF

D: TRBD1
J: TRBJ1-3
V: TRBV28
DNA: TGTGCCAGCAGTTTGGACAGGGACTCTGGAAACACCATATATTTT
CDR3: CASSLDRDSGNTIYF

D: TRBD2
J: TRBJ2-1
V: TRBV27
DNA: TGTGCCAGCAGGCGACTCAGCGGGGCCTCCTACAATGAGCAGTTCTTC
CDR3: CASRRLSGASYNEQFF

D: TRBD1
J: TRBJ1-1
V: TRBV7-9
DNA: TGTGCCAGCAGCAGAGCAGGGGGCACTGAAGCTTTCTTT
CDR3: CASSRAGGTEAFF

D: TRBD1
J: TRBJ2-3
V: TRBV7-9
DNA: TGTGCCAGCAGCCGGGGGACAGGGGGTACAGATACGCAGTATTTT
CDR3: CASSRGTGGTDTQYF

D: TRBD2
J: TRBJ2-1
V: TRBV7-2
DNA: TGTGCCAGCAGCCCCCTGAGGCGGGGGAACAATGAGCAGTTCTTC
CDR3: CASSPLRRGNNEQFF

D: -
J: TRBJ1-5
V: TRBV11-3
DNA: TGTGCCAGCAGCTTAGGAAAGCGCTCGTGGCCCCAGCATTTT
CDR3: CASSLGKRSWPQHF